The 30 T cell receptor beta chains presented below share a single source sample, sequenced in a study of blood T cell repertoires in COVID-19. The table came from immunoSEQ multiplex PCR; TCRdb's copy has only in-frame clones and leaves some out. Of 150,000 to 200,000 clones in the sample, just under 80% are singletons; the top ten hold more than 11%. Material for sequencing was peripheral blood. These receptors originate from a woman older than 75 with acute or convalescent COVID-19.

The chain couples TRBV5-1 to TRBJ1-1, with D tentatively TRBD1 (5 bases). CDR3 size: 15 residues. CDR1 and CDR2 (germline): SGHRS, YFSETQ. V lost 0 bases and J 3 bases, leaving 12 bases between the germline ends. The CDR3 is CASSLARAGDTEAFF. The CDR3 DNA reads TGCGCCAGCAGCTTGGCCAGGGCGGGGGACACTGAAGCTTTCTTT.

The V and J genes are TRBV6-5 and TRBJ2-7; weak D call: TRBD1 (6 bases). The ends were cut back, 7 bases at V and 3 bases at J, with 19 bases in the middle. This CDR3 contains 15 residues. Germline CDR1 reads MNHEY; CDR2 reads SVGAGI. DNA for the CDR3: TGTGCCAGCAACTTACAGGGCTCCCTCAGCTACGAGCAGTACTTC. This gives the protein CASNLQGSLSYEQYF.

The chain has TRBV15 and TRBJ1-5; 8 positions match TRBD1. This CDR3 comprises 16 residues. Germline V CDR1 and CDR2: LNHNV, YYDKDF (reference sequence). J was trimmed by 4 bases and V by 1 base; bases with no gene match: 6. CDR3 sequence (DNA): TGTGCCACCAGCAGAGGGTTACAGGGGGGGAATCAGCCCCAGCATTTT. Protein sequence: CATSRGLQGGNQPQHF.

The chain links TRBV5-1 to TRBJ2-3; 9 bases are shared with TRBD1. The germline CDR1 and CDR2 sequences are SGHRS and YFSETQ. CDR3 length: 14 residues. The trim removed 4 bases at V and 1 base at J, leaving 1 base unmatched. The DNA for the CDR3 is TGCGCCAGCAGCCGACAGGGGGGCACAGATACGCAGTATTTT. This gives the protein CASSRQGGTDTQYF.

This sequence joins TRBV10-1 and TRBJ1-3; D perhaps matches TRBD1 (5 bases). Germline CDR1 and CDR2: WNHNN and SYGVQD (reference sequence). The V gene lost 3 bases and the J gene lost 2 bases, with 8 bases spanning the gap. The CDR3 is 14 amino acids. CDR3 DNA: TGCGCCAGCAGTGATGGAGGGGCTGGAAACACCATATATTTT. It specifies CASSDGGAGNTIYF.

This clone was seen a few times. The chain uses TRBV7-9 and TRBJ2-1; the match to TRBD2 covers 8 bases. This CDR3 is 15 amino acids long. Unmatched junction bases numbered 8, after V lost 1 base and J lost 9 bases. CDR1 SEHNR and CDR2 FQNEAQ come from the germline V gene (reference sequence). The CDR3 DNA is TGTGCCAGCAGCTTAGTGGTAGCGGGGAGGGGTGAGCAGTTCTTC. Amino acid sequence: CASSLVVAGRGEQFF.

The genes are TRBV5-1 and TRBJ2-7; the match to TRBD1 covers 10 bases. Germline values: CDR1 SGHRS, CDR2 YFSETQ. J lost 5 bases, V lost 4 bases, and 9 bases had no gene match. There are 15 residues in the CDR3. CDR3 loop: CASSTNRDRGHEQYF. CDR3 DNA sequence: TGCGCCAGCAGCACAAACCGGGACAGGGGACACGAGCAGTACTTC.

The chain couples TRBV28 to TRBJ2-1, with 7 positions matching TRBD2. The CDR3 covers 16 residues. V dropped 4 bases and J dropped 0; count of bases not matched to a gene: 6. Germline V gives CDR1 MDHEN, CDR2 SYDVKM. CDR3 bases: TGTGCCAGCAGTTCCCCTCGGGAGGTCTCCTACAATGAGCAGTTCTTC. Translating it yields CASSSPREVSYNEQFF.

The gene calls are TRBV3-1 (or the pseudogene TRBV3-2) and TRBJ1-2, with D unclear. V gave up 4 bases and J gave up 4 bases, with 19 bases separating them. The CDR3 length is 16 residues. Germline CDR1 is LGHDT and CDR2 is YNNKEL (reference sequence). The CDR3 DNA is TGTGCCAGCAGCCTGGAAGAGGCAGGAGGCCGCTATGGCTACACCTTC. Translating gives CASSLEEAGGRYGYTF.

The rearrangement links TRBV11-1 to TRBJ1-4; D is possibly TRBD1 (6 bases). In germline, CDR1 is SGHAT, CDR2 FQDESV (reference sequence). The CDR3 spans 14 residues. V lost 5 bases and J lost 8, with 15 bases in between. CDR3 protein: CASSRASGGEKLFF. In DNA, the CDR3 is TGTGCCAGCAGCCGGGCGTCGGGGGGCGAAAAACTGTTTTTT.

The chain carries TRBV9 and TRBJ2-2; 10 nucleotides agree with TRBD2. Germline loops: CDR1 SGDLS, CDR2 YYNGEE. The CDR3 length is 15 residues. After removal of 6 bases from V and 5 bases from J, the junction contained 7 bases not matched to a gene. The CDR3 sequence: CASNLAGGWTGELFF. Here the CDR3 DNA reads TGTGCCAGCAACTTAGCGGGAGGATGGACCGGGGAGCTGTTTTTT.

This clone was seen a few times. The gene calls are TRBV5-1 and TRBJ2-3; D ambiguous. The germline gives CDR1 SGHRS, CDR2 YFSETQ. V gave up 0 bases and J gave up 2 bases, with 13 bases separating them. The CDR3 is made up of 16 amino acids. CDR3 amino acids: CASSLGLVGTTDTQYF. The CDR3 DNA reads TGCGCCAGCAGCTTGGGGCTAGTAGGTACCACAGATACGCAGTATTTT. The full variable domain, rest sourced from reference TRBV5-1 and TRBJ2-3, is KAGVTQTPRYLIKTRGQQVTLSCSPISGHRSVSWYQQTPGQGLQFLFEYFSETQRNKGNFPGRFSGRQFSNSRSEMNVSTLELGDSALYLCASSLGLVGTTDTQYFGPGTRLTVL.

The V and J genes are TRBV2 and TRBJ2-3, with D maybe TRBD2 (6 bases). Per germline, CDR1 SNHLY and CDR2 FYNNEI. The germline V and J ends were trimmed by 6 bases and 0 bases, with 16 bases remaining between them. CDR3 length: 16 amino acids. CDR3 sequence reads: CASRRRVGASTDTQYF. In DNA form, the CDR3 reads TGTGCCAGCAGACGGAGGGTTGGGGCTAGCACAGATACGCAGTATTTT.

V and J are TRBV30 and TRBJ1-1; 7 nucleotides match TRBD1. The germline gives CDR1 GTSNPN, CDR2 SVGIG (reference sequence). The CDR3 contains 15 residues. The V gene end was trimmed by 4 bases and the J gene end by 1 base; junction bases not matched to a gene: 9. This chain's CDR3 is CAWKSETGRNTEAFF. In nucleotides, the CDR3 is TGTGCCTGGAAATCCGAGACAGGGAGGAACACTGAAGCTTTCTTT.

This clone has just a few counts. The chain has TRBV4-2 and TRBJ1-1; D remains ambiguous. This CDR3 is 13 amino acids long. In germline, CDR1 is LGHNA, CDR2 YNFKEQ. Deletions cut 1 base from V and 7 bases from J, with 10 bases between. Here the CDR3 DNA reads TGTGCCAGCAGCCAAGCATTGGCATATGAAGCTTTCTTT. This sequence encodes CASSQALAYEAFF.

This clone occurred once. The J gene is TRBJ2-7, the V gene TRBV5-1, with TRBD1 matching over 8 bases. This CDR3 has 17 amino acids. Germline values: CDR1 SGHRS, CDR2 YFSETQ. The V and J ends lost 6 bases and 2 bases, in that order; junction bases with no gene match: 16. CDR3 region: CASTPGRTGGQAYEQYF. The CDR3 coding sequence is TGCGCCAGCACCCCAGGTCGCACAGGGGGACAGGCCTACGAGCAGTACTTC.

CDR3 sequence (DNA): TGTGCCAGCAGCTTAGGTGGCGGGAGGTCGTACGAGCAGTACTTC. It specifies CASSLGGGRSYEQYF. The gene calls are TRBV7-8 and TRBJ2-7, with TRBD2 matching 8 bases. V lost 1 base and J lost 4; bases outside the gene matches: 6. Germline values: CDR1 SGHVS, CDR2 FQNEAQ. This CDR3 comprises 15 residues.

The chain uses TRBV21-1 and TRBJ1-2. TRBV21-1 is a documented pseudogene. The CDR3 contains 18 residues. CDR3 region: CASSKGNGDVGPNYGYTF. The CDR3 DNA sequence: TGTGCCAGCAGCAAAGGGAATGGAGACGTAGGCCCTAACTATGGCTACACCTTC.

The V call is TRBV25-1, the J call TRBJ1-6; the D gene is possibly TRBD1 (5 bases). CDR1 MGHDK and CDR2 SYGVNS come from the germline V gene. V gave up 3 bases and J gave up 9 bases, with 9 bases separating them. This CDR3 has 13 amino acids. CDR3 DNA: TGTGCCAGCAGTGATGGGGGGAGTTCACCCCTCCACTTT. This codes for CASSDGGSSPLHF.

This clone was seen more than once but under ten times. The chain joins TRBV4-1 to TRBJ2-3, with D perhaps TRBD2 (7 bases). This CDR3 is 16 amino acids long. V dropped 5 bases and J dropped 1 base, with 16 bases sitting between them. Germline CDR1 MGHRA, CDR2 YSYEKL. The chain's CDR3 is CASSWRGGLGTDTQYF. CDR3 coding DNA: TGCGCCAGCAGCTGGAGGGGGGGCCTCGGCACAGATACGCAGTATTTT.

The V gene is TRBV19, the J gene TRBJ2-7; a weak D match, TRBD1 (5 bases). Germline V gene sequence: CDR1 LNHDA, CDR2 SQIVND (reference sequence). V shed 1 base and J shed 0 bases, with 16 bases lying between them. This CDR3 is 17 amino acids long. In DNA form, the CDR3 reads TGTGCCAGTAGTATAGGGCAGGGCAAATTGGGCTCCTACGAGCAGTACTTC. Its translation: CASSIGQGKLGSYEQYF. The full variable domain, its missing parts supplied by reference TRBV19 and TRBJ2-7, is DGGITQSPKYLFRKEGQNVTLSCEQNLNHDAMYWYRQDPGQGLRLIYYSQIVNDFQKGDIAEGYSVSREKKESFPLTVTSAQKNPTAFYLCASSIGQGKLGSYEQYFGPGTRLTVT.

The V and J genes are TRBV2 and TRBJ1-6, with 8 positions matching TRBD1. The V segment lost 6 bases and the J segment 6 bases; nucleotides outside the gene matches: 7. CDR1 is SNHLY, CDR2 FYNNEI, per germline. This CDR3 contains 15 residues. This CDR3 reads CASRRTGHGNSPLHF. The DNA for the CDR3 is TGTGCCAGCAGGAGGACAGGGCACGGTAATTCACCCCTCCACTTT. The full variable domain, completed using reference TRBV2 and TRBJ1-6, is EPEVTQTPSHQVTQMGQEVILRCVPISNHLYFYWYRQILGQKVEFLVSFYNNEISEKSEIFDDQFSVERPDGSNFTLKIRSTKLEDSAMYFCASRRTGHGNSPLHFGNGTRLTVT.

This clone was counted a few times. Other DNA sequences in this sample translate to the same CDR3. The rearrangement uses TRBV15 and TRBJ1-4, with 10 positions matching TRBD1. In germline, CDR1 is LNHNV, CDR2 YYDKDF (reference sequence). The J segment lost 8 bases and the V segment lost 0 bases, leaving 6 bases of the junction unmatched. The length of the CDR3 is 16 residues. DNA for the CDR3: TGTGCCACCAGCAGAGATCTCGGGACAGGGGTCGAAAAACTGTTTTTT. It is translated as CATSRDLGTGVEKLFF.

The chain joins TRBV7-6 to TRBJ2-1; D perhaps matches TRBD2 (7 bases). The V gene's germline CDR1 is SGHVS and CDR2 FNYEAQ. V was trimmed by 4 bases and J by 7 bases, leaving 20 bases between them. This CDR3 spans 16 amino acids. CDR3 bases: TGTGCCAGCAGCTCCCTGGGGGGGGCCGAATGGAATGAGCAGTTCTTC. This gives the protein CASSSLGGAEWNEQFF.

The chain has TRBV29-1 and TRBJ2-1, with a tentative D call TRBD1 (6 bases). Germline CDR1 reads SQVTM; CDR2 reads ANQGSEA. The CDR3 is 14 residues long. With 6 bases removed from V and 4 bases from J, the gap between germline ends came to 16 bases. The CDR3 spells CSVPYRDPYNEQFF. CDR3 bases: TGCAGCGTACCCTACAGGGACCCTTACAATGAGCAGTTCTTC.

This chain connects TRBV4-1 to TRBJ1-6; no reliable D call. With 3 bases removed from V and 2 bases from J, the gap between germline ends came to 17 bases. In germline, CDR1 is MGHRA, CDR2 YSYEKL. CDR3 length: 18 residues. Here the CDR3 reads CASSHSTPQSPYNSPLHF. The CDR3 nucleotides are TGCGCCAGCAGCCACTCAACCCCACAGAGTCCCTATAATTCACCCCTCCACTTT.

The chain combines TRBV12-3 or TRBV12-4 with TRBJ1-2, with 7 nucleotides matching TRBD1. The V segment lost 7 bases and the J segment 8 bases; nucleotides outside the gene matches: 10. The CDR3 length is 13 residues. The CDR3 here is CASTLNRGDGYTF. For the CDR3, the DNA is TGTGCCAGCACCCTAAACAGGGGAGACGGCTACACCTTC.

The J gene is TRBJ1-1, the V gene TRBV30, with 8 bases fitting TRBD1. The CDR3 is 14 amino acids. Germline loops: CDR1 GTSNPN, CDR2 SVGIG (reference sequence). Trimming removed 3 bases from V and 1 base from J; junction bases left unmatched: 4. The CDR3 sequence: CAWRWTGRNTEAFF. CDR3 bases: TGTGCCTGGAGGTGGACAGGGAGGAACACTGAAGCTTTCTTT.

The rearrangement links TRBV5-1 to TRBJ1-3, with D possibly matching TRBD1 (5 bases). The CDR3 has 13 residues. The V gene's germline CDR1 is SGHRS and CDR2 YFSETQ. V was trimmed by 5 bases and J by 3 bases, leaving 9 bases between them. CDR3 protein: CASSGADGNTIYF. The CDR3 nucleotides are TGCGCCAGCAGTGGGGCTGATGGAAACACCATATATTTT.

CDR3 in amino acids: CAMGVAGRTDTQYF. CDR3 sequence (DNA): TGTGCTATGGGAGTAGCGGGACGCACAGATACGCAGTATTTT. The V and J genes are TRBV28 and TRBJ2-3; the match to TRBD2 covers 8 bases. This CDR3 region has 14 residues. The V gene's germline CDR1 is MDHEN and CDR2 SYDVKM. The full variable domain, its missing parts supplied by reference TRBV28 and TRBJ2-3, is DVKVTQSSRYLVKRTGEKVFLECVQDMDHENMFWYRQDPGLGLRLIYFSYDVKMKEKGDIPEGYSVSREKKERFSLILESASTNQTSMYLCAMGVAGRTDTQYFGPGTRLTVL.